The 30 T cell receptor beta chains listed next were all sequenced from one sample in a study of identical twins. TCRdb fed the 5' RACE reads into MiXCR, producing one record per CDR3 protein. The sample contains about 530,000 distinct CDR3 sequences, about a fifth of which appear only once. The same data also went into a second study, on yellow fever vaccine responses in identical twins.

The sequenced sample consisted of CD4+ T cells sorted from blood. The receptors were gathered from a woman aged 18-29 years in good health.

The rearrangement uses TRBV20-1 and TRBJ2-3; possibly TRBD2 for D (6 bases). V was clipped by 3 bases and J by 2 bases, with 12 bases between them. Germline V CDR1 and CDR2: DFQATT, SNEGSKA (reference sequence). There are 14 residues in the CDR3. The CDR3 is CSARTRDFTDTQYF. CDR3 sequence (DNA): TGCAGTGCTAGGACTAGAGATTTCACAGATACGCAGTATTTT.

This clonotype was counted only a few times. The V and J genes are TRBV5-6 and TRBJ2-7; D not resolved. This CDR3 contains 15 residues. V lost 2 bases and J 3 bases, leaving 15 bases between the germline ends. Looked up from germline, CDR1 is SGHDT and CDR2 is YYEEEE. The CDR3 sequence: CASSLDGQDLYEQYV. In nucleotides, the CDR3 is TGTGCCAGCAGCTTAGATGGGCAGGACCTCTACGAGCAGTACGTC.

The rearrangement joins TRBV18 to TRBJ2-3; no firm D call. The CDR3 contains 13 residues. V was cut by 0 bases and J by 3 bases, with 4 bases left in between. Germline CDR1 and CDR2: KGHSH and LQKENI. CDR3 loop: CASSPPMTDTQYF. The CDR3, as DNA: TGTGCCAGCTCACCACCGATGACAGATACGCAGTATTTT.

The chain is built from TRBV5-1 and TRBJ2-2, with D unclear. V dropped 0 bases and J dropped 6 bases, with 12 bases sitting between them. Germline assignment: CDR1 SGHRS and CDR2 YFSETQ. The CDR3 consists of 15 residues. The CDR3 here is CASSLAGPAPGELFF. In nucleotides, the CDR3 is TGCGCCAGCAGCTTGGCGGGTCCCGCACCCGGGGAGCTGTTTTTT.

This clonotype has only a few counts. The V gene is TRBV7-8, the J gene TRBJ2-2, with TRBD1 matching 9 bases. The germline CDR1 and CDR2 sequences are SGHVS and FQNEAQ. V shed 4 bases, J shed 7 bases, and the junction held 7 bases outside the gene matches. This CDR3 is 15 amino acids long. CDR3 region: CASSSRDRVIGELFF. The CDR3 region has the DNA TGTGCCAGCAGCTCCCGGGACAGGGTGATCGGGGAGCTGTTTTTT.

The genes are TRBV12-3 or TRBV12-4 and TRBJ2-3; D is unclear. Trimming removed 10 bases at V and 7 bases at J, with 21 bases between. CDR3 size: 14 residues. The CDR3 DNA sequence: TGTGCCACCAGATTAGCTGGGTCCGCCTATACGCAGTATTTT. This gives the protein CATRLAGSAYTQYF.

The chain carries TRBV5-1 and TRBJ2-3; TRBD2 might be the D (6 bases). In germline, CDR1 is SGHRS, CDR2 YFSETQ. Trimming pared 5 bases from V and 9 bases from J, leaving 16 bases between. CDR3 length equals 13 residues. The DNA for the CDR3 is TGCGCCAGCAGACGGGGGAGGAGGTTCACGCAGTATTTT. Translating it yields CASRRGRRFTQYF.

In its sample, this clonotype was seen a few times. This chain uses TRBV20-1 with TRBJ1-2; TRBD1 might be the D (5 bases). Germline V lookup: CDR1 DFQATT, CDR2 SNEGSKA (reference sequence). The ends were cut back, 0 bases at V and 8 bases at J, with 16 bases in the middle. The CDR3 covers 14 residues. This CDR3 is CSARDRTIQEGYTF. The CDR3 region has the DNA TGCAGTGCTAGAGATCGGACAATTCAAGAAGGCTACACCTTC.

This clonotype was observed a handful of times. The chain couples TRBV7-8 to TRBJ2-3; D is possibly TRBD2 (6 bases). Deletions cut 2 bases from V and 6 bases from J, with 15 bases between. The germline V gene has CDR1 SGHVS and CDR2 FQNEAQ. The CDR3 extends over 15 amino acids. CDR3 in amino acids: CASSLLADLADTQYF. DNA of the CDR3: TGTGCCAGCAGCTTATTAGCGGACCTCGCGGATACGCAGTATTTT.

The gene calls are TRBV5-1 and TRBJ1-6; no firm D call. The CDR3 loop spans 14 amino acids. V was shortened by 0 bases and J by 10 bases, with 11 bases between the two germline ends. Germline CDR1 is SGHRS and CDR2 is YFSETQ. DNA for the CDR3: TGCGCCAGCAGCTTGGGGCAGGCTGCATCACCCCTCCACTTT. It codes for CASSLGQAASPLHF.

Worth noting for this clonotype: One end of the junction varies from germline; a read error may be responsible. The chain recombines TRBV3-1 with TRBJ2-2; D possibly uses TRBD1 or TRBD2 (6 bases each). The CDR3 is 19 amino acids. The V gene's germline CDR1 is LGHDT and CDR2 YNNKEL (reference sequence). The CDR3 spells CASCQPDWGAFANTGELFF. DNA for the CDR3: TGTGCCAGCTGCCAACCCGACTGGGGGGCCTTCGCGAACACCGGGGAGCTGTTTTTT.

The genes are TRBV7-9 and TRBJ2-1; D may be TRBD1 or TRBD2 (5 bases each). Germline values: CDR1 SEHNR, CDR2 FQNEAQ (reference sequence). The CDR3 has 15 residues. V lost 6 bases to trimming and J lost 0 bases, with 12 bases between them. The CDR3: CASRLGVSSYNEQFF. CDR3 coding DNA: TGTGCCAGCAGGTTGGGGGTAAGCTCCTACAATGAGCAGTTCTTC.

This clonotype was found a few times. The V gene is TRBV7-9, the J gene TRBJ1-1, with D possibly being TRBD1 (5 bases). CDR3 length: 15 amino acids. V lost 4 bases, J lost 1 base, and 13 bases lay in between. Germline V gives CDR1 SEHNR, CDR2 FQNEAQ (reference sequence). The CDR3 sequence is CASSWLGRENTEAFF. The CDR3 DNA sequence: TGTGCCAGCAGCTGGCTCGGCAGGGAGAACACTGAAGCTTTCTTT. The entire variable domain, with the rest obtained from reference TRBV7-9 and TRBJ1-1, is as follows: DTGVSQNPRHKITKRGQNVTFRCDPISEHNRLYWYRQTLGQGPEFLTYFQNEAQLEKSRLLSDRFSAERPKGSFSTLEIQRTEQGDSAMYLCASSWLGRENTEAFFGQGTRLTVV.

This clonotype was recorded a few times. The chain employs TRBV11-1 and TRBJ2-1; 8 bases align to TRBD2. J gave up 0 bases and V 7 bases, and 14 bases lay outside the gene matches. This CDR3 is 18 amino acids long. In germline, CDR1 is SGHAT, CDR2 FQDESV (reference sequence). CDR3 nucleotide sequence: TGTGCCAGCACCAACCAGTACTTAGCGGGGAGCTCCTACAATGAGCAGTTCTTC. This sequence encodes CASTNQYLAGSSYNEQFF.

In nucleotides, the CDR3 is TGTGCCAGCACCCCGGGGACAGCTGAAGCTTTCTTT. Amino acid sequence: CASTPGTAEAFF. The chain is built from TRBV7-9 and TRBJ1-1, with TRBD1 matching 7 bases. V lost 7 bases, J lost 6 bases, and 5 bases stayed unmatched. The CDR3 is 12 residues long. Germline lookup yields CDR1 SEHNR and CDR2 FQNEAQ (reference sequence).

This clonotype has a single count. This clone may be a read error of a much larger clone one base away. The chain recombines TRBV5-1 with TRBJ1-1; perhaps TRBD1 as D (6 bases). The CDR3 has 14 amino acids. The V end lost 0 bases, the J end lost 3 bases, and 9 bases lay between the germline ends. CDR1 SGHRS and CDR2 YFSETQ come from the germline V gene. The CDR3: CASSLATGYTEAFF. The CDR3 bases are TGCGCCAGCAGCTTGGCCACAGGGTACACTGAAGCTTTCTTT. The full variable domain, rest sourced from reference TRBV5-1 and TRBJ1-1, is KAGVTQTPRYLIKTRGQQVTLSCSPISGHRSVSWYQQTPGQGLQFLFEYFSETQRNKGNFPGRFSGRQFSNSRSEMNVSTLELGDSALYLCASSLATGYTEAFFGQGTRLTVV.

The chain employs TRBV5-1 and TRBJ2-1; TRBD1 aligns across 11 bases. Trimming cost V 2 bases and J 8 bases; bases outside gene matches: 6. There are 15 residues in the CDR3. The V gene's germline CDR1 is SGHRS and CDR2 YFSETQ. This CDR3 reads CASSFGQGAYDEQFF. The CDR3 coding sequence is TGCGCCAGCAGCTTCGGACAGGGGGCGTATGATGAGCAGTTCTTC.

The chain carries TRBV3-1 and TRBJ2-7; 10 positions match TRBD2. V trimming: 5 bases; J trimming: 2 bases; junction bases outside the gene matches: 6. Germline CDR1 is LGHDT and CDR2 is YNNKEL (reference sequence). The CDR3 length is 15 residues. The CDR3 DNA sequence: TGTGCCAGCAGCACCCTGGGGACTAGCGCCTACGAGCAGTACTTC. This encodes CASSTLGTSAYEQYF.

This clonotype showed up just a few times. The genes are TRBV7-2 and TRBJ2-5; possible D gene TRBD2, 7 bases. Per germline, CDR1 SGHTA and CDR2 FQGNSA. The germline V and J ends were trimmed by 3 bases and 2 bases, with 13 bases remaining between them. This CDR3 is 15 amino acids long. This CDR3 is CASSFLGGGQETQYF. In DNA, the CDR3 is TGTGCCAGCAGCTTTTTGGGAGGGGGGCAAGAGACCCAGTACTTC.

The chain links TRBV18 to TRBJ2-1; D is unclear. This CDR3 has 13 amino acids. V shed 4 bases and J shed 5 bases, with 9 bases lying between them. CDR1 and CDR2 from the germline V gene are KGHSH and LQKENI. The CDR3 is CASSHFQDNEQFF. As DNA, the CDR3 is TGTGCCAGCTCACACTTCCAGGACAATGAGCAGTTCTTC.

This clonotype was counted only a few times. For the CDR3, the DNA is TGTGCCAGCAGGACAGGGAGCTCCTACAATGAGCAGTTCTTC. Amino acid sequence: CASRTGSSYNEQFF. The chain links TRBV2 to TRBJ2-1, with 7 bases identical to TRBD1. The CDR3 runs 14 residues. CDR1 SNHLY and CDR2 FYNNEI come from the germline V gene. V was clipped by 6 bases and J by 0 bases; unmatched bases: 2.

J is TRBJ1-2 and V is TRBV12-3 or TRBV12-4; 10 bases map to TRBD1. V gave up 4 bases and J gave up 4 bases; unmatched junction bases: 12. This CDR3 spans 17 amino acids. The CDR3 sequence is CASSSLTWDRGVYGYTF. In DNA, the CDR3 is TGTGCCAGCAGTTCTCTGACTTGGGACAGGGGTGTCTATGGCTACACCTTC.

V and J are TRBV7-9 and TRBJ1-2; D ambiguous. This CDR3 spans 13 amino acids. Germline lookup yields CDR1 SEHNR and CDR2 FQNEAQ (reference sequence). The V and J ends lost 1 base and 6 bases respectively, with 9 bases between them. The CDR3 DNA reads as TGTGCCAGCAGCTTAGGGGGATCGAATGGCTACACCTTC. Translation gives CASSLGGSNGYTF.

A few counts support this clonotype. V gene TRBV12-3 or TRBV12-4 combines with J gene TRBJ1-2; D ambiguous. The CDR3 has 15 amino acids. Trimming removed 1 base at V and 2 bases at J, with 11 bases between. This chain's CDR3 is CASSLDPAWNYGYTF. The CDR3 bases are TGTGCCAGCAGTTTAGATCCAGCTTGGAACTATGGCTACACCTTC.

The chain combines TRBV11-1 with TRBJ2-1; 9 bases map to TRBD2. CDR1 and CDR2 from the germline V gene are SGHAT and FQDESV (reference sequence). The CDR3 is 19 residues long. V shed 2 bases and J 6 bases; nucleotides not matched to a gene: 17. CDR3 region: CASSLRGRTSESSGNEQFF. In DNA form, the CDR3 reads TGTGCCAGCAGCTTACGAGGCAGGACTAGCGAGAGTTCGGGCAATGAGCAGTTCTTC.

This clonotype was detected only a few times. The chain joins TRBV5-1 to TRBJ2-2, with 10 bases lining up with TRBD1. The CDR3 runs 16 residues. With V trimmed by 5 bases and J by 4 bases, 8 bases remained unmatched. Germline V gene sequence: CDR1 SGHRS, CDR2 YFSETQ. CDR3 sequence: CASRPGTGVFTGELFF. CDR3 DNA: TGCGCCAGCAGACCCGGGACAGGGGTGTTCACCGGGGAGCTGTTTTTT.

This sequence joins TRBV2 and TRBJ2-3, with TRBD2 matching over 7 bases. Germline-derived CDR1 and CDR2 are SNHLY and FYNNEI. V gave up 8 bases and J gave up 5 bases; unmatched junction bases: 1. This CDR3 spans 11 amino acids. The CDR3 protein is CASRGEDTQYF. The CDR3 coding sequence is TGTGCCAGCCGGGGGGAAGATACGCAGTATTTT.

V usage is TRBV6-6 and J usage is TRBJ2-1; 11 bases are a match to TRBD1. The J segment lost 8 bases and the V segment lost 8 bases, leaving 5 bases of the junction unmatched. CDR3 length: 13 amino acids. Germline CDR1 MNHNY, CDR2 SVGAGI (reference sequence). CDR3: CASRDRGRDEQFF. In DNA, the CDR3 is TGTGCCAGCCGGGACAGGGGGAGAGATGAGCAGTTCTTC.

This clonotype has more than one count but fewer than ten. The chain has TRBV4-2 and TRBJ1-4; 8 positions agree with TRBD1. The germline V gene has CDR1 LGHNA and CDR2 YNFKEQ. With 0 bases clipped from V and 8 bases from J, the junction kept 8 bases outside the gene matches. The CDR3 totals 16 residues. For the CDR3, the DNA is TGTGCCAGCAGCCAAGATCGGCAGGGGGCTGGAGAAAAACTGTTTTTT. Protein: CASSQDRQGAGEKLFF.

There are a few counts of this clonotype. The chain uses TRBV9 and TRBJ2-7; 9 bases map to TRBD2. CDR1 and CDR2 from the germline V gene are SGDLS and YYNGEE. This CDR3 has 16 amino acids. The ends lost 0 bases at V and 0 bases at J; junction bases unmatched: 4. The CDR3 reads CASSVGGLAGSYEQYF. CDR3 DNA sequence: TGTGCCAGCAGCGTAGGGGGACTAGCAGGCTCCTACGAGCAGTACTTC.